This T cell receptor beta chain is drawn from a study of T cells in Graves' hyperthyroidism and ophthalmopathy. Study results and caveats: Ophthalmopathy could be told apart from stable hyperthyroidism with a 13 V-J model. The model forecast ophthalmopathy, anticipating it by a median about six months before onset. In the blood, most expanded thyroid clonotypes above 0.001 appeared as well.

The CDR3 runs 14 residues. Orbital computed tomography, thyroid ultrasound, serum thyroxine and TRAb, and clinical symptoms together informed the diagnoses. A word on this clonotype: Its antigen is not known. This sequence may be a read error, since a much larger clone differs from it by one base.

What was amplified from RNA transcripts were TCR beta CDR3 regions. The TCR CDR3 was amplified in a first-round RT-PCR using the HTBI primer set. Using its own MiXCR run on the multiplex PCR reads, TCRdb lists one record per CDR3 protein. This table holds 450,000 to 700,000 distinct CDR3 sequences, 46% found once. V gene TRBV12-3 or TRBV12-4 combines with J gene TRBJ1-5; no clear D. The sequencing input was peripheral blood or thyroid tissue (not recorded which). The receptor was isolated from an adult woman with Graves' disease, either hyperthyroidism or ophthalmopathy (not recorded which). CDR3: CANSLSATYQPQHF. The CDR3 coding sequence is TGTGCCAACAGTTTATCGGCAACTTATCAGCCCCAGCATTTT.